These T cell receptor beta chains were read from a single sample in a study of blood T cell repertoires in COVID-19. Clones were sequenced by immunoSEQ multiplex PCR, and TCRdb holds only the in-frame ones, with some missing. The table records about 260,000 clones, about 90% of them present only once. Sequencing used peripheral blood. The receptors here all came from a woman aged 50 to 60 with acute or convalescent COVID-19. Each CDR3 is given with its conserved first and last residue. The order of the fields is J gene, D gene, V gene, clone size, CDR3 DNA, CDR3 protein. D genes are given only for firm matches. Clone size is shown for a subset of rows, as once, few, many or a class of expanded clone.

J: TRBJ1-1
D: TRBD1
V: TRBV18
size: .
DNA: TGTGCCAGCTCACCACTTAACAGGGGTGGTAGCACTGAAGCTTTCTTT
CDR3: CASSPLNRGGSTEAFF

J: TRBJ1-1
D: .
V: TRBV7-9
size: once
DNA: TGTGCCAGCAGCTTAGGGGTAAAGGGGACTGAAGCTTTCTTT
CDR3: CASSLGVKGTEAFF

J: TRBJ2-3
D: .
V: TRBV7-6
size: .
DNA: TGTGCCAGCAGCTTAGGCGGGGAACTTAGCACAGATACGCAGTATTTT
CDR3: CASSLGGELSTDTQYF

J: TRBJ2-3
D: TRBD2
V: TRBV5-1
size: .
DNA: TGCGCCAGCAGCTTGGGCCTTAGCGGGAGAGGAGATACGCAGTATTTT
CDR3: CASSLGLSGRGDTQYF

J: TRBJ2-7
D: .
V: TRBV18
size: once
DNA: TGTGCCAGCTCACCACCGGGACAAAAGGACGAGCAGTACTTC
CDR3: CASSPPGQKDEQYF

J: TRBJ2-1
D: .
V: TRBV7-8
size: .
DNA: TGTGCCAGCAGCTTACGAGCCGTTGGAGGGGTCGACAATGAGCAGTTCTTC
CDR3: CASSLRAVGGVDNEQFF

J: TRBJ2-2
D: TRBD2
V: TRBV19
size: .
DNA: TGTGCCAGTAGTACATGGACTAGCGGGAGGGAAATGAACACCGGGGAGCTGTTTTTT
CDR3: CASSTWTSGREMNTGELFF

J: TRBJ1-2
D: .
V: TRBV29-1
size: once
DNA: TGCAGCGTTGATGGGGCAGGAGGCTACACCTTC
CDR3: CSVDGAGGYTF

J: TRBJ2-2
D: TRBD1
V: TRBV28
size: .
DNA: TGTGCCAGCAGTTTTGCCAGGGGGCGCCTGAACACCGGGGAGCTGTTTTTT
CDR3: CASSFARGRLNTGELFF

J: TRBJ2-7
D: TRBD2
V: TRBV9
size: .
DNA: TGTGCCAGCAGCGCGAATAGCGGGAGCCCGGACGAGCAGTACTTC
CDR3: CASSANSGSPDEQYF

J: TRBJ1-2
D: .
V: TRBV30
size: .
DNA: TGTGCCTGGAGCAGGGGCCCTACTAACTATGGCTACACCTTC
CDR3: CAWSRGPTNYGYTF

J: TRBJ2-2
D: .
V: TRBV4-2
size: .
DNA: TGTGCCAGCAGCCAAGATCGAGACAGAACGAACACCGGGGAGCTGTTTTTT
CDR3: CASSQDRDRTNTGELFF

J: TRBJ1-1
D: TRBD1
V: TRBV11-2
size: once
DNA: TGTGCCAGCAGACAAGACAGGGGGCCGAACACTGAAGCTTTCTTT
CDR3: CASRQDRGPNTEAFF

J: TRBJ2-3
D: .
V: TRBV21-1
size: .
DNA: TGTGCCAGCAGCAAGCCTCGCGGGAGATCCACAGATACGCAGTATTTT
CDR3: CASSKPRGRSTDTQYF

J: TRBJ1-5
D: .
V: TRBV27
size: .
DNA: TGTGCCAGCAGTCCCCACAATCAGCCCCAGCATTTT
CDR3: CASSPHNQPQHF

J: TRBJ2-7
D: .
V: TRBV19
size: .
DNA: TGTGCCAGTAGTATAGACCGGGAGAACGAGCAGTACTTC
CDR3: CASSIDRENEQYF

J: TRBJ1-1
D: .
V: TRBV4-1
size: .
DNA: TGCGCCAGCAGCCATGGAGGGCTCAGGATTGAAGCTTTCTTT
CDR3: CASSHGGLRIEAFF

J: TRBJ1-4
D: TRBD1
V: TRBV6-6
size: .
DNA: TGTGCCAGCAGTCTTGGGACAGGGTTGACTAATGAAAAACTGTTTTTT
CDR3: CASSLGTGLTNEKLFF

J: TRBJ1-1
D: .
V: TRBV12-3/TRBV12-4
size: .
DNA: TGTGCCAGCAGTTCCCGGGACACTGAAGCTTTCTTT
CDR3: CASSSRDTEAFF

J: TRBJ2-7
D: TRBD2
V: TRBV4-1
size: .
DNA: TGCGCCAGCAGCCAAGTGAGCCCAGCGGGAGGATCGTTTTACGAGCAGTACTTC
CDR3: CASSQVSPAGGSFYEQYF

J: TRBJ2-4
D: .
V: TRBV30
size: .
DNA: TGTGCCTGGAGTGACACAGGAGGGGCCAAAAACATTCAGTACTTC
CDR3: CAWSDTGGAKNIQYF

J: TRBJ2-7
D: .
V: TRBV7-2
size: .
DNA: TGTGCCAGCAGCTTAGACGAAACAGACTCCTACGAGCAGTACTTC
CDR3: CASSLDETDSYEQYF

J: TRBJ1-1
D: .
V: TRBV3-1/TRBV3-2
size: .
DNA: TGTGCCAGCAGCTCAACAGGGCCAAACACTGAAGCTTTCTTT
CDR3: CASSSTGPNTEAFF

J: TRBJ1-2
D: .
V: TRBV28
size: .
DNA: TGTGCCAGCAGTCCCACGGGCGGGGGCGCCGGTGGCTACACCTTC
CDR3: CASSPTGGGAGGYTF

J: TRBJ2-7
D: TRBD1
V: TRBV7-2
size: .
DNA: TGTGCCAGCAGTTGGGACAGGGAAGTTTCCTACGAGCAGTACTTC
CDR3: CASSWDREVSYEQYF

J: TRBJ2-3
D: .
V: TRBV6-5
size: .
DNA: TGTGCCAGCAGTTACCGGAGCGGAGCCTTCACAGATACGCAGTATTTT
CDR3: CASSYRSGAFTDTQYF

J: TRBJ1-2
D: TRBD1
V: TRBV10-3
size: .
DNA: TGTGCCATCAGCAGACAGGGTGGCAACTATGGCTACACCTTC
CDR3: CAISRQGGNYGYTF

J: TRBJ2-7
D: .
V: TRBV7-2
size: .
DNA: TGTGCCAGCAGCTTAGTTGCGGACTACGAGCAGTACTTC
CDR3: CASSLVADYEQYF